What follows describes a single TCR beta chain. Antigen specificity is unknown. Using immunoSEQ multiplex PCR, the repertoire was profiled, and TCRdb retains in-frame clones only, with some absent. The table records some 70,000 clones, around 82% of them present only once. The sample comes from a study of OX40 agonist ivuxolimab in advanced cancers. Overall study context: Patients treated during dose escalation were battling hepatocellular carcinoma, melanoma, renal cell or head and neck cancer. Study-wide points: A proportion of nonresponders additionally exhibited low normalized T-cell clonal expansion.

The source was CD4+ or CD8+ T cells sorted from blood, collected in a trial of the OX40 agonist ivuxolimab. The receptor comes from an adult with an advanced solid tumor such as melanoma, head and neck, liver or kidney cancer.

CDR3: CASSAQGVGLASISYF. The CDR3 DNA reads as TGTGCCAGCAGCGCACAGGGAGTGGGACTAGCGTCGATCTCGTATTTT. The chain employs TRBV14 and TRBJ2-3, with 10 bases lining up with TRBD2. There are 16 residues in the CDR3. With 5 bases clipped from V and 14 bases from J, the junction kept 19 bases outside the gene matches. CDR1 is SGHDN, CDR2 FVKESK, per germline.